Below, 25 T cell receptor beta chains from the same sample are listed, as sequenced in a study of blood T cell repertoires in COVID-19. Sequencing used immunoSEQ multiplex PCR; TCRdb keeps in-frame clones, though not all of them. Among about 140,000 clones, almost 80% were seen once, and the ten largest hold 9.5% to 13%. The sequencing input was peripheral blood. The receptors come from a man in his fifties or sixties who had recovered from COVID-19.

The chain joins TRBV7-9 to TRBJ2-2, with 7 bases that match TRBD2. V was pared by 5 bases and J by 0 bases, with 3 bases of the junction left unmatched. Germline CDR1 is SEHNR and CDR2 is FQNEAQ (reference sequence). The length of the CDR3 is 15 residues. The DNA for the CDR3 is TGTGCCAGCAGCCGCAGCGGGGCGAACACCGGGGAGCTGTTTTTT. Encoded protein: CASSRSGANTGELFF. The full variable domain, its missing parts supplied by reference TRBV7-9 and TRBJ2-2, is DTGVSQNPRHKITKRGQNVTFRCDPISEHNRLYWYRQTLGQGPEFLTYFQNEAQLEKSRLLSDRFSAERPKGSFSTLEIQRTEQGDSAMYLCASSRSGANTGELFFGEGSRLTVL.

The table lists this clone with a few counts. The chain recombines TRBV5-5 with TRBJ1-2; D not resolved. The length of the CDR3 is 19 residues. From germline, CDR1 is SGHKS and CDR2 YYEKEE (reference sequence). V shed 3 bases and J shed 4 bases, with 28 bases lying between them. Written as DNA, the CDR3 is TGTGCCAGCAGCTCACGGGAGCGACTGGTGAGGGAACGTATCTATGGCTACACCTTC. Amino acid sequence: CASSSRERLVRERIYGYTF.

V is TRBV2 and J is TRBJ1-2; the D gene is possibly TRBD1 (6 bases). Looked up from germline, CDR1 is SNHLY and CDR2 is FYNNEI. Trimming pared 8 bases from V and 6 bases from J, leaving 16 bases between. This CDR3 comprises 13 residues. CDR3 sequence: CASRRGYRDGYTF. CDR3 bases: TGTGCCAGCCGAAGGGGGTATCGAGATGGCTACACCTTC.

The V and J genes are TRBV19 and TRBJ1-1; TRBD1 agrees at 9 bases. The CDR3 is made up of 15 amino acids. After removal of 3 bases from V and 4 bases from J, the junction contained 6 bases not matched to a gene. CDR1 and CDR2 (germline): LNHDA, SQIVND (reference sequence). The CDR3 protein is CASSIGTGRRTEAFF. The CDR3 nucleotides are TGTGCCAGTAGTATCGGGACAGGGAGGCGCACTGAAGCTTTCTTT.

The V call is TRBV29-1, the J call TRBJ1-2, with 9 bases aligning to TRBD1. In germline, CDR1 is SQVTM, CDR2 ANQGSEA. The CDR3 loop spans 11 amino acids. V was pared by 6 bases and J by 11 bases, with 7 bases of the junction left unmatched. The CDR3 region has the DNA TGCAGCGTGCAGGGACAGGGTGGTTACACCTTC. As protein: CSVQGQGGYTF.

Here the CDR3 DNA reads TGCAGCGCCGGAGGGGCCTCGAACACCGGGGAGCTGTTTTTT. Translating gives CSAGGASNTGELFF. The chain combines TRBV29-1 with TRBJ2-2; weak D call: TRBD2 (6 bases). This CDR3 contains 14 residues. V was pared by 7 bases and J by 0 bases, with 12 bases between. Germline V lookup: CDR1 SQVTM, CDR2 ANQGSEA.

The rearrangement joins TRBV29-1 to TRBJ2-2; 7 bases agree with TRBD1. This CDR3 is built from 15 residues. V lost 5 bases, J lost 3 bases, and 9 bases stayed unmatched. The germline CDR1 and CDR2 sequences are SQVTM and ANQGSEA. The CDR3 protein is CSVLRDSRHTGELFF. The CDR3 DNA is TGCAGCGTTCTACGGGACAGTCGGCACACCGGGGAGCTGTTTTTT.

The rearrangement links TRBV10-3 to TRBJ2-7; perhaps TRBD1 as D (6 bases). Germline V gene data show CDR1 as ENHRY and CDR2 as SYGVKD. V was shortened by 2 bases and J by 3 bases, with 14 bases between the two germline ends. The CDR3 is 15 residues long. In nucleotides, the CDR3 is TGTGCCATCAGTGAGGGACAGTTATTGGGCTACGAGCAGTACTTC. Protein: CAISEGQLLGYEQYF.

This chain links TRBV24-1 with TRBJ2-4; TRBD1 agrees at 7 bases. The germline CDR1 and CDR2 sequences are KGHDR and SFDVKD. CDR3 length equals 13 residues. The ends lost 1 base at V and 8 bases at J; junction bases unmatched: 1. The CDR3 reads CATSDLQGYIQYF. The CDR3 nucleotides read TGTGCCACCAGTGATTTACAGGGGTACATTCAGTACTTC.

The genes are TRBV7-9 and TRBJ2-3, with 8 bases matching TRBD2. Germline V gene sequence: CDR1 SEHNR, CDR2 FQNEAQ (reference sequence). The CDR3 consists of 16 residues. V lost 1 base and J lost 4; bases outside the gene matches: 7. The CDR3 DNA reads as TGTGCCAGCAGCTTAGGTGGCGGGAGGAGGCCAGATACGCAGTATTTT. Translation: CASSLGGGRRPDTQYF.

The chain combines TRBV28 with TRBJ2-5, with 11 bases that match TRBD1. The V segment lost 5 bases and the J segment 1 base; nucleotides outside the gene matches: 6. Germline V CDR1 and CDR2: MDHEN, SYDVKM. The CDR3 is 16 amino acids. CDR3 sequence (DNA): TGTGCCAGCAGTGAAAGGGACAGGGGGTTCCAAGAGACCCAGTACTTC. Its translation is CASSERDRGFQETQYF. Supplemented by reference TRBV28 and TRBJ2-5, the full variable domain reads DVKVTQSSRYLVKRTGEKVFLECVQDMDHENMFWYRQDPGLGLRLIYFSYDVKMKEKGDIPEGYSVSREKKERFSLILESASTNQTSMYLCASSERDRGFQETQYFGPGTRLLVL.

The rearrangement links TRBV10-3 to TRBJ2-1; 8 bases fit TRBD2. CDR3 length: 12 amino acids. V was clipped by 2 bases and J by 10 bases; unmatched bases: 1. The germline gives CDR1 ENHRY, CDR2 SYGVKD. CDR3 in amino acids: CAISEAGGEQFF. The CDR3, as DNA: TGTGCCATCAGTGAGGCGGGAGGAGAGCAGTTCTTC.

The chain is built from TRBV7-2 and TRBJ2-6, with D uncertain. CDR3 size: 17 residues. Between the trimmed V and J ends, which lost 0 bases and 0 bases, there was a span of 9 bases. The germline V gene has CDR1 SGHTA and CDR2 FQGNSA. CDR3 in amino acids: CASSLAAVNSGANVLTF. CDR3 nucleotide sequence: TGTGCCAGCAGCTTAGCGGCCGTTAACTCTGGGGCCAACGTCCTGACTTTC.

This chain links TRBV4-2 with TRBJ2-7, with a tentative D call TRBD2 (6 bases). Trimming shortened V by 0 bases and J by 6 bases, and 9 bases separated the two germline ends. Germline V gene lookup returns CDR1 LGHNA and CDR2 YNFKEQ. CDR3 length: 13 amino acids. The CDR3: CASSQEEGTEQYF. DNA of the CDR3: TGTGCCAGCAGCCAAGAGGAGGGGACCGAGCAGTACTTC.

The chain has TRBV5-4 and TRBJ2-5, with a weak D call TRBD2 (6 bases). The CDR3 has 14 amino acids. Germline V CDR1 and CDR2: SGHNT, YYREEE (reference sequence). Trimming left V 0 bases short and J 4 bases short, with 10 bases between. In nucleotides, the CDR3 is TGTGCCAGCAGCTTGGATCGGGGGAGAGAGACCCAGTACTTC. Its translation: CASSLDRGRETQYF.

As to this clone: The junction does not match germline at one end; this may be a read error. The V gene is TRBV7-7, the J gene TRBJ2-1; TRBD1 matches at 10 bases. This CDR3 comprises 15 residues. CDR1 is SSHAT and CDR2 is FNYEAQ in the germline V gene (reference sequence). CDR3 protein: CASSLGQGGHNEQFF. The CDR3, as DNA: TGTGCTAGCAGCTTAGGACAGGGGGGTCACAATGAGCAGTTCTTC.

The V gene is TRBV9, the J gene TRBJ1-1; D is undetermined. Germline assignment: CDR1 SGDLS and CDR2 YYNGEE. CDR3 length: 14 amino acids. V lost 3 bases and J 3 bases, leaving 12 bases between the germline ends. CDR3 in DNA: TGTGCCAGCAGCGAAGGGCAGAGGGACACTGAAGCTTTCTTT. Translating it yields CASSEGQRDTEAFF.

This clone appeared once. The chain has TRBV6-6 and TRBJ2-7, with 8 bases matching TRBD1. V gave up 2 bases and J gave up 6 bases; unmatched junction bases: 6. The CDR3 totals 14 residues. Germline V gene data show CDR1 as MNHNY and CDR2 as SVGAGI (reference sequence). CDR3 in DNA: TGTGCCAGCAGTTACGAGACAGGGGTGGGCGAGCAGTACTTC. Translated, it gives CASSYETGVGEQYF.

The chain uses TRBV6-1 and TRBJ1-1; D unresolved. Per the germline V gene, CDR1 is MNHNS and CDR2 is SASEGT. Trimming removed 1 base from V and 5 bases from J, with 8 bases in between. The CDR3 has 13 residues. This CDR3 reads CASSEVFGTEAFF. As DNA, the CDR3 is TGTGCCAGCAGTGAAGTTTTCGGGACTGAAGCTTTCTTT.

V and J are TRBV28 and TRBJ2-7; TRBD1 is a possible D gene (7 bases). V lost 6 bases and J lost 3, with 9 bases in between. The germline V gene encodes CDR1 MDHEN and CDR2 SYDVKM. The length of the CDR3 is 12 residues. The CDR3, as DNA: TGTGCCAGCAGCCAGGGGGGCTACGAGCAGTACTTC. It encodes CASSQGGYEQYF.

DNA for the CDR3: TGTGCCAGCGAGACAGGGGACTCTGGGGCCAACGTCCTGACTTTC. This translates into CASETGDSGANVLTF. The V gene is TRBV7-9, the J gene TRBJ2-6; 8 nucleotides align to TRBD1. Germline CDR1 is SEHNR and CDR2 is FQNEAQ (reference sequence). The CDR3 runs to 15 residues. Losses at the gene ends were 8 bases for V and 0 bases for J; bases not matched to a gene: 3.

V and J are TRBV11-1 and TRBJ2-1; D might be TRBD2 (5 bases). Germline V gene data show CDR1 as SGHAT and CDR2 as FQDESV (reference sequence). The CDR3 contains 15 residues. V lost 5 bases and J 4 bases, leaving 15 bases between the germline ends. CDR3 nucleotides: TGTGCCAGCAGCCCTGGCGAGGGCCGATACAATGAGCAGTTCTTC. Translated, it gives CASSPGEGRYNEQFF.

The rearrangement links TRBV5-5 to TRBJ2-3; D is unclear. The length of the CDR3 is 15 residues. V was clipped by 1 base and J by 6 bases, with 15 bases between them. Germline V gene lookup returns CDR1 SGHKS and CDR2 YYEKEE (reference sequence). CDR3 DNA: TGTGCCAGCAGCTTGCAGGTTCCACGGTTCGATACGCAGTATTTT. This sequence encodes CASSLQVPRFDTQYF.

This rearrangement joins TRBV7-6 to TRBJ1-1, with 9 nucleotides matching TRBD1. Germline V gives CDR1 SGHVS, CDR2 FNYEAQ. The CDR3 covers 16 residues. Losses at the gene ends were 5 bases for V and 1 base for J; bases not matched to a gene: 8. In nucleotides, the CDR3 is TGTGCCAGCAGCCCGGGACAGGGAGTGAAGAACACTGAAGCTTTCTTT. This gives the protein CASSPGQGVKNTEAFF.

This rearrangement joins TRBV27 to TRBJ2-2; 9 nucleotides agree with TRBD2. Germline V gives CDR1 MNHEY, CDR2 SMNVEV (reference sequence). This CDR3 spans 15 amino acids. J gave up 5 bases and V 6 bases, and 7 bases lay outside the gene matches. CDR3 nucleotides: TGTGCCAGCAGGCGCGGACTAGCGTATACCGGGGAGCTGTTTTTT. It codes for CASRRGLAYTGELFF.